The rows below give T cell receptor beta chains drawn from one sample of a study of blood T cell repertoires in COVID-19. Only in-frame clones appear in the TCRdb table, and some are missing; sequencing was by immunoSEQ multiplex PCR. The table includes approximately 91,000 clones, over 70% detected once. The specimen sequenced was peripheral blood. The source of these receptors is a man in his 70s with acute or convalescent COVID-19. CDR3s include the opening cysteine and the closing phenylalanine or tryptophan. D genes are given only for firm matches. Not every row has a clone size; where given, it reads once, few, many or a size class.

.,TRBJ1-4,15,TRBV28,.,TGTGCCAGCAGTTTGGGCCGAACAACTAATGAAAAACTGTTTTTT,CASSLGRTTNEKLFF
.,TRBJ2-7,14,TRBV28,TRBD1,TGTGCCAGCTCGCCGAGGGACAGGGACTACGAGCAGTACTTC,CASSPRDRDYEQYF
.,TRBJ2-5,17,TRBV24-1,TRBD2,TGTGCCACCGCTGCAGGGCGGCTAGCGGGAGTAGCAGAGACCCAGTACTTC,CATAAGRLAGVAETQYF
.,TRBJ1-2,14,TRBV28,.,TGTGCCAGCAGTTTACTCGTTGCTAACTATGGCTACACCTTC,CASSLLVANYGYTF
.,TRBJ1-1,11,TRBV24-1,TRBD1,TGTGCCACCAGCAGACAGGGTGAAGCTTTCTTT,CATSRQGEAFF
.,TRBJ2-6,18,TRBV4-3,.,TGCGCCAGCAGCCGTTCGCCAGACGTCACAAAGTCGGGCAACGTCCTGACTTTC,CASSRSPDVTKSGNVLTF
.,TRBJ1-5,12,TRBV7-9,.,TGTGCCAGCAGCCTGGGAGGTCAGCCCCAGCATTTT,CASSLGGQPQHF
.,TRBJ2-7,14,TRBV3-1/TRBV3-2,.,TGTGCCAGCAGCCAAGAGCGAGGGTCTGACGAGCAGTACTTC,CASSQERGSDEQYF
.,TRBJ1-4,17,TRBV4-2,TRBD1,TGTGCCAGCAGCCAAGGCGGGACAGGGGGCAGGGGTGAAAAACTGTTTTTT,CASSQGGTGGRGEKLFF
.,TRBJ1-5,14,TRBV30,.,TGTGCCTGGAGTCAGGGGAATGGGGATCAGCCCCAGCATTTT,CAWSQGNGDQPQHF
.,TRBJ1-5,14,TRBV28,.,TGTGCCAGCAGTCGCCGGCCCCCCAGGGAAGCCCAGCATTTT,CASSRRPPREAQHF
.,TRBJ1-2,13,TRBV5-4,.,TGTGCCAGCAGCTTGGACGGTAACTATGGCTACACCTTC,CASSLDGNYGYTF
.,TRBJ2-6,15,TRBV7-2,.,TGTGCCAGCAGCTTAGGGTCGCGTGGGGCCAACGTCCTGACTTTC,CASSLGSRGANVLTF
.,TRBJ2-2,15,TRBV11-2,TRBD1,TGTGCCAGCACCCGGGACAGCTTGGGTACCGGGGAGCTGTTTTTT,CASTRDSLGTGELFF
.,TRBJ2-1,16,TRBV6-2/TRBV6-3,.,TGTGCCAGCAGTCGACCCGGACTAAGCTCCTACAATGAGCAGTTCTTC,CASSRPGLSSYNEQFF
.,TRBJ2-2,13,TRBV2,.,TGTGCCAGCATCACACAGAACACCGGGGAGCTGTTTTTT,CASITQNTGELFF
.,TRBJ2-5,15,TRBV15,.,TGTGCCACCAGCAGAGAACCTGGGAGTCAAGAGACCCAGTACTTC,CATSREPGSQETQYF
few,TRBJ1-6,16,TRBV27,TRBD1,TGTGCCAGCAGTTTATGGGCAGGGGGCTTGGTGTCACCCCTCCACTTT,CASSLWAGGLVSPLHF
.,TRBJ2-5,10,TRBV7-9,.,TGTGCCAGCGCTGAGGAGACCCAGTACTTC,CASAEETQYF
.,TRBJ1-5,13,TRBV6-2/TRBV6-3,.,TGTGCCAGCAGCGGAGGAGACTATCAGCCCCAGCATTTT,CASSGGDYQPQHF
.,TRBJ2-6,17,TRBV25-1,.,TGTGCCAGCAGTGTGGGAGACCTCCTTTCTGGGGCCAACGTCCTGACTTTC,CASSVGDLLSGANVLTF
.,TRBJ2-7,16,TRBV18,TRBD2,TGTGCCAGCTCCTCACCTGGGGCTAGCGGGTCCTACGAGCAGTACTTC,CASSSPGASGSYEQYF
few,TRBJ1-6,15,TRBV4-1,.,TGCGCCAGCAGCCCGCGGGACTCCGTGGGTTCACCCCTCCACTTT,CASSPRDSVGSPLHF
.,TRBJ2-5,17,TRBV7-2,TRBD2,TGTGCCAGCAGCTTTGGGGGCCTCACTAGCGGCCAAGAGACCCAGTACTTC,CASSFGGLTSGQETQYF
few,TRBJ2-3,16,TRBV28,TRBD2,TGTGCCAGCAGTTTAGGGACTAGCGGGAGACCAGATACGCAGTATTTT,CASSLGTSGRPDTQYF
.,TRBJ2-1,15,TRBV23-1,TRBD1,TGCGCCAGCAGTCCTGACAGGGCGACCTACAATGAGCAGTTCTTC,CASSPDRATYNEQFF
few,TRBJ2-7,14,TRBV27,TRBD2,TGTGCCAGCTCCCCGGTACTAGCGGGAGGCGAGCAGTACTTC,CASSPVLAGGEQYF
.,TRBJ2-7,14,TRBV7-2,.,TGTGCCAGCAGCACCTACACGACAGGTTACGAGCAGTACTTC,CASSTYTTGYEQYF
.,TRBJ1-2,14,TRBV5-4,.,TGTGCCAGCAGCTTGGATGCGGGGAAGCGGGGCTACACCTTC,CASSLDAGKRGYTF
.,TRBJ2-5,15,TRBV7-7,TRBD2,TGTGCTAGCAGCCAAGAGCGGGAGGGGTGGGAGACCCAGTACTTC,CASSQEREGWETQYF
.,TRBJ1-2,15,TRBV6-2/TRBV6-3,TRBD1,TGTGCCAGCAGTTACAGGACAGGGGGCTACTATGGCTACACCTTC,CASSYRTGGYYGYTF
.,TRBJ1-1,15,TRBV4-3,.,TGCGCCAGCAGCCGGAGGACAGACATGAACACTGAAGCTTTCTTT,CASSRRTDMNTEAFF
.,TRBJ1-5,17,TRBV27,TRBD1,TGTGCCAGCAGTTTAGGGACAGGGGGCTCCCCCGATCAGCCCCAGCATTTT,CASSLGTGGSPDQPQHF
.,TRBJ2-1,13,TRBV2,TRBD2,TGTGCCACGATCGGGCTAGCGGGTCGTGAGCAGTTCTTC,CATIGLAGREQFF
.,TRBJ2-7,14,TRBV7-2,TRBD1,TGTGCCAGCAGCTTTGGACAGGGGGCCCACGAGCAGTACTTC,CASSFGQGAHEQYF
.,TRBJ2-5,15,TRBV9,TRBD1,TGTGCCAGCAGCGCCACCCCGCCCCCAGGGGGGACCCAGTACTTC,CASSATPPPGGTQYF
.,TRBJ1-2,16,TRBV21-1,.,TGTGCCAGCAGCAAGGGAGGAGAAAACTCCGTGGATGGCTACACCTTC,CASSKGGENSVDGYTF
.,TRBJ1-6,12,TRBV5-4,.,TGTGCCAGCAGCCTCCTCCATTCACCCCTCCACTTT,CASSLLHSPLHF
.,TRBJ2-5,15,TRBV3-1/TRBV3-2,TRBD2,TGTGCCAGCAGCCGACTAGCGGGGCTCCAAGAGACCCAGTACTTC,CASSRLAGLQETQYF
many,TRBJ2-1,15,TRBV29-1,.,TGCAGCGTTGACCGTGGGGGCGTCCCTCACAATGAGCAGTTCTTC,CSVDRGGVPHNEQFF
few,TRBJ1-1,14,TRBV11-2,.,TGTGCCAGCAGCTCCCACGGGGTCAGCCTAGGAGCTTTCTTT,CASSSHGVSLGAFF
.,TRBJ2-3,17,TRBV28,TRBD2,TGTGCCAGCAGCCCATCCGTTAGCGGGAGGGCCGTAGATACGCAGTATTTT,CASSPSVSGRAVDTQYF
once,TRBJ2-3,17,TRBV7-3,TRBD2,TGTGCCAGCAGCTTAACGGTCCAGCGGGGTACCACAGATACGCAGTATTTT,CASSLTVQRGTTDTQYF
.,TRBJ2-1,15,TRBV30,TRBD2,TGTGCCTGGAGTGTAGGGACTAGCGGGAGAAGTGAGCAGTTCTTC,CAWSVGTSGRSEQFF
.,TRBJ2-1,13,TRBV27,.,TGTGCCAGCAGTACGAGGGTCTTAGATGAGCAGTTCTTC,CASSTRVLDEQFF
.,TRBJ1-2,18,TRBV27,.,TGTGCCAGCATCCCCCTCTCCCAACCGGACGGGGGTTACTATGGCTACACCTTC,CASIPLSQPDGGYYGYTF
.,TRBJ2-1,15,TRBV9,TRBD2,TGTGCCAGCAGCCGGACTAGCGGGAGCTACAATGAGCAGTTCTTC,CASSRTSGSYNEQFF
few,TRBJ2-5,16,TRBV6-1,TRBD1,TGTGCCAGCAGTGACCCGGGACAGGGGTTACGAGAGACCCAGTACTTC,CASSDPGQGLRETQYF
once,TRBJ2-7,16,TRBV30,TRBD1,TGTGCCTGGACCGCGCCCCGGGACAGGGTCACCTACGAGCAGTACTTC,CAWTAPRDRVTYEQYF